These 5 T cell receptor beta chains came from one sample sequenced in a study of human T cells and chemical hapten exposure (dated by TCRdb to the early 2020s). The library was obtained by RACE. The sample was run on a NextSeq 500. In-frame beta chains were kept once TCRdb had trimmed the public reads at Q25 with fastp and called clones with MiXCR. Rows with a matching CDR3 protein are joined into one entry that keeps the most common DNA and genes. Within this sample are 150,000 to 200,000 distinct CDR3 sequences, with 14% of them counted one time only. Together, the top ten hold 1.5% to 2% of the sample. This specimen's time point label, interpreted: patch test 1, 2 weeks after DPC sensitization. According to the study, the label for this sample's treatment or condition signals: therapeutic diphenylcyclopropenone sensitization with weekly scalp DPC. Sequencing used whole blood, obtained in connection with sensitization to the hapten diphenylcyclopropenone (DPC). The receptor source for this set is a woman aged 25 to 45 with alopecia areata. Some clones in this sample may be carry-over from other donors' samples.

This clonotype was detected a few times. This rearrangement joins TRBV7-9 to TRBJ1-4; no clear D gene. Germline V gene lookup returns CDR1 SEHNR and CDR2 FQNEAQ (reference sequence). The CDR3 runs 15 residues. The V end was cut by 10 bases, the J end by 6 bases, with 21 bases between. CDR3 amino acids: CATPHQDREDEKLFF. In DNA, the CDR3 is TGTGCCACTCCACATCAGGACCGGGAAGATGAAAAACTGTTTTTT.

The rearrangement joins TRBV18 to TRBJ1-1; D possibly corresponds to TRBD1 (5 bases). The V end lost 2 bases, the J end lost 5 bases, and 15 bases lay between the germline ends. Germline CDR1 reads KGHSH; CDR2 reads LQKENI. The CDR3 loop spans 15 amino acids. The CDR3 sequence: CASSPASRQRTEAFF. DNA of the CDR3: TGTGCCAGCTCACCAGCATCCCGACAGCGGACTGAAGCTTTCTTT.

This clonotype was recorded at least ten times. The chain joins TRBV7-9 to TRBJ1-5; D gene uncertain. V lost 4 bases to trimming and J lost 6 bases, with 13 bases between them. The CDR3 is 14 residues long. The germline V gene encodes CDR1 SEHNR and CDR2 FQNEAQ (reference sequence). The CDR3 sequence: CASSSDAGAQPQHF. The CDR3 DNA reads TGTGCCAGCAGCTCCGACGCCGGAGCTCAGCCCCAGCATTTT.

This clonotype was found many times. The gene calls are TRBV18 and TRBJ2-3; D uncertain. CDR3 size: 15 residues. Germline assignment: CDR1 KGHSH and CDR2 LQKENI. V was cut by 6 bases and J by 5 bases, with 18 bases left in between. The CDR3 DNA follows: TGTGCCAGCTCCTCCGAGACCATTACCAGAGATACGCAGTATTTT. This gives the protein CASSSETITRDTQYF.

This clonotype has ten or more counts. The chain carries TRBV13 and TRBJ1-1, with D hard to call. From germline, CDR1 is PRHDT and CDR2 FYEKMQ (reference sequence). The germline V and J ends were trimmed by 2 bases and 0 bases, with 10 bases remaining between them. This CDR3 spans 15 amino acids. The CDR3 reads CASSLFSPMNTEAFF. CDR3 bases: TGTGCCAGCAGCTTATTTTCTCCCATGAACACTGAAGCTTTCTTT. The full variable domain, its missing parts supplied by reference TRBV13 and TRBJ1-1, is AAGVIQSPRHLIKEKRETATLKCYPIPRHDTVYWYQQGPGQDPQFLISFYEKMQSDKGSIPDRFSAQQFSDYHSELNMSSLELGDSALYFCASSLFSPMNTEAFFGQGTRLTVV.